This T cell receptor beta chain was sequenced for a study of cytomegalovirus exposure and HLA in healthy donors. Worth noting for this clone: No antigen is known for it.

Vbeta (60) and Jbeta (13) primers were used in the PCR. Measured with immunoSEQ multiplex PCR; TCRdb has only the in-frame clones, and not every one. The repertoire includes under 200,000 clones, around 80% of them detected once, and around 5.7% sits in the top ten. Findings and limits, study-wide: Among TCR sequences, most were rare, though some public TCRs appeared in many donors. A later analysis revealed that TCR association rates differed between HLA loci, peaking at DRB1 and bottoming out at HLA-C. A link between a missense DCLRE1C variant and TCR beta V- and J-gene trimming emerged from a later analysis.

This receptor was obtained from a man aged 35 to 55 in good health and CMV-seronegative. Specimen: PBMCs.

As DNA, the CDR3 is TGTGCCAGTCTCCCCGCTAAACGGGGGAACACTGAAGCTTTCTTT. Translating gives CASLPAKRGNTEAFF. The J gene is TRBJ1-1, the V gene TRBV19; D remains ambiguous. V was cut by 8 bases and J by 1 base, with 17 bases left in between. The V gene's germline CDR1 is LNHDA and CDR2 SQIVND (reference sequence). The CDR3 is 15 residues long.